This T cell receptor beta chain was sequenced for a study of blood T cell repertoires in COVID-19. About the research overall: Sites in the United States, Italy and Spain provided acute and convalescent COVID-19 samples.

Profiled with immunoSEQ multiplex PCR; TCRdb holds only in-frame clones, not every one. The sample yields approximately 100,000 clones, around 87% seen once. CDR1 and CDR2 from the germline V gene are ENHRY and SYGVKD. There are 14 residues in the CDR3. V was shortened by 10 bases and J by 0 bases, with 15 bases between the two germline ends. The TCR sequence derives from a woman aged 25-40 years with acute or convalescent COVID-19. The chain uses TRBV10-3 and TRBJ1-2; D possibly corresponds to TRBD1 (6 bases). Sequences were obtained from peripheral blood. The CDR3 DNA is TGTGCCACCAAATGGACAGCCTCTAACTATGGCTACACCTTC. Its translation is CATKWTASNYGYTF.